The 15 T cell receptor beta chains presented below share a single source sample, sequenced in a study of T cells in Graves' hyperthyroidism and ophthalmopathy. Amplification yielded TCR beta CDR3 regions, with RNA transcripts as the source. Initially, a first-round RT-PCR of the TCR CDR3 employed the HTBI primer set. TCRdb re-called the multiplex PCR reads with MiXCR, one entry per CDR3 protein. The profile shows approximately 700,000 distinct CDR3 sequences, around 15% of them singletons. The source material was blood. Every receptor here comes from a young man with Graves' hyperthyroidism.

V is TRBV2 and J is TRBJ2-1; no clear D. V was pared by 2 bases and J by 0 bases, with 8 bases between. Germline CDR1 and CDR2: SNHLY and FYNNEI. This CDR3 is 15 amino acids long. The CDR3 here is CASSERHNSYNEQFF. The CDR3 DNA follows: TGTGCCAGCAGTGAACGGCACAACTCCTACAATGAGCAGTTCTTC.

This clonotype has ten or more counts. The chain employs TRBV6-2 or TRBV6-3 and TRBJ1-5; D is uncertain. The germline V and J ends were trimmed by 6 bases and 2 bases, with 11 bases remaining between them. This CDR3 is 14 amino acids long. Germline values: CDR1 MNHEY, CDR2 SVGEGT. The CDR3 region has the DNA TGTGCCAGCAGCCCCGGGCGAGGCAATCAGCCCCAGCATTTT. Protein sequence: CASSPGRGNQPQHF.

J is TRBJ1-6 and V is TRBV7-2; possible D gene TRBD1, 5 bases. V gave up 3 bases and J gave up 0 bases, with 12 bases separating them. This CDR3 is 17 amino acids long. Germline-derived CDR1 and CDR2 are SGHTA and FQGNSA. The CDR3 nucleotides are TGTGCCAGCAGCTTGGGTTGGGACTCCTCCTATAATTCACCCCTCCACTTT. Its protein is CASSLGWDSSYNSPLHF.

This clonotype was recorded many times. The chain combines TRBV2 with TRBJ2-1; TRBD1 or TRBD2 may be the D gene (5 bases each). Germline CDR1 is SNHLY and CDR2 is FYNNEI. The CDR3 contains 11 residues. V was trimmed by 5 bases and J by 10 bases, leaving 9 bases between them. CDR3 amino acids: CASSLRDEQFF. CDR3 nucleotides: TGTGCCAGCAGTTTGAGGGACGAGCAGTTCTTC.

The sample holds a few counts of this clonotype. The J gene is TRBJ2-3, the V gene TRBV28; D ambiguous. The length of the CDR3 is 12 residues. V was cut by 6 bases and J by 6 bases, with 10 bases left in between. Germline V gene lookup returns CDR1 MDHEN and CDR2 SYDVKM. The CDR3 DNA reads TGTGCCAGCAGCCCCACCGATGATACGCAGTATTTT. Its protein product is CASSPTDDTQYF.

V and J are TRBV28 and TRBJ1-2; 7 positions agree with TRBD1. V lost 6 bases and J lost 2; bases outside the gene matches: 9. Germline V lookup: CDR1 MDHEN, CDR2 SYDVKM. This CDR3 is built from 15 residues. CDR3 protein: CASREQGTSNYGYTF. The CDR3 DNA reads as TGTGCCAGCAGAGAACAGGGGACATCCAACTATGGCTACACCTTC.

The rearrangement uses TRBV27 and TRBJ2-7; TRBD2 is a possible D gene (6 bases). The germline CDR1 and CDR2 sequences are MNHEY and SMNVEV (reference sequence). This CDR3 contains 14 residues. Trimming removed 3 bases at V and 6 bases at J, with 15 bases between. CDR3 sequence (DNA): TGTGCCAGCAGTTTCGCGGGGCCGGGGTTCGAGCAGTACTTC. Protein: CASSFAGPGFEQYF.

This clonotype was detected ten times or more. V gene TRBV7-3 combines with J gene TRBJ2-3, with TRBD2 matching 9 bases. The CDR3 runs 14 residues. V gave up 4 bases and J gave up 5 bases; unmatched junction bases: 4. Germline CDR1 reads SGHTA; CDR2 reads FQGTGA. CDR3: CASSSVAGVDTQYF. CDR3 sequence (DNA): TGTGCCAGCAGCTCCGTAGCGGGAGTAGATACGCAGTATTTT.

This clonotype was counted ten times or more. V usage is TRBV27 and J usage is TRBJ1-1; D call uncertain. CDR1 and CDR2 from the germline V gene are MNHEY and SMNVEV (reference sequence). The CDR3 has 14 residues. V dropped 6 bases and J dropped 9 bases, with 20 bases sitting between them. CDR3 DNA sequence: TGTGCCAGCAGCCCAACCCCGACCGGTAGGAAAGCTTTCTTT. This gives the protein CASSPTPTGRKAFF.

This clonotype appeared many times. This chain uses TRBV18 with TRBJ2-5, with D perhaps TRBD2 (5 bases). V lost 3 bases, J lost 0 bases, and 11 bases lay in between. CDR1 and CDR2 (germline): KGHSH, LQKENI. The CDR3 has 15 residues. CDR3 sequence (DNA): TGTGCCAGCTCACCGGTCAACGGGAACCAAGAGACCCAGTACTTC. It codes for CASSPVNGNQETQYF.

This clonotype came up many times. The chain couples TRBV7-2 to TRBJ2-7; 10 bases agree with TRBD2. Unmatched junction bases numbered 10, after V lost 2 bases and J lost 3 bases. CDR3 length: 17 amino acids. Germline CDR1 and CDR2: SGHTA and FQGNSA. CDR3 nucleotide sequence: TGTGCCAGCAGCTTAACCCCCTGGACTAGCGGATTCTACGAGCAGTACTTC. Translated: CASSLTPWTSGFYEQYF.

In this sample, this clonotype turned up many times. CDR3 residues: CASSLGRRGQETQYF. The CDR3 DNA follows: TGTGCCAGCAGCTTAGGTCGACGGGGGCAAGAGACCCAGTACTTC. The chain combines TRBV7-6 with TRBJ2-5, with D possibly TRBD2 on 6 matching bases. The CDR3 runs to 15 residues. Trimming took off 1 base at V and 2 bases at J, with 11 bases between the two ends. Per the germline V gene, CDR1 is SGHVS and CDR2 is FNYEAQ.

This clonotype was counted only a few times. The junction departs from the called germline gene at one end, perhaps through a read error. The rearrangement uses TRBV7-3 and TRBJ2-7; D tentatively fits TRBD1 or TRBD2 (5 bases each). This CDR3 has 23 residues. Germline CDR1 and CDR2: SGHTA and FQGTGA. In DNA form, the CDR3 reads TGTGCCAGCAGCTCTTTCGAGACTATACGGGGCGTAACTTCGGGCCTGACCCTCTACGGGCAGTACTTC. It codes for CASSSFETIRGVTSGLTLYGQYF.

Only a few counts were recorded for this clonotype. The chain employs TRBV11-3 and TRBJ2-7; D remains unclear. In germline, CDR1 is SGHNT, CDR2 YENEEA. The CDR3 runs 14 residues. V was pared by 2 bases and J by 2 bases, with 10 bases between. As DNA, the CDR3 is TGTGCCAGCAGCTTAATGGCGAGTACCTACGAGCAGTACTTC. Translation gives CASSLMASTYEQYF.

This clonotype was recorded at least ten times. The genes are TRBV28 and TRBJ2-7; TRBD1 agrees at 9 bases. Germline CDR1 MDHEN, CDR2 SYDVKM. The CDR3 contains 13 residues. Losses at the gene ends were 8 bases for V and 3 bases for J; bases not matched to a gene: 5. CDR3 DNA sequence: TGTGCCAGCGGCCCGGGACAGGGCTACGAGCAGTACTTC. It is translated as CASGPGQGYEQYF.